Listed below are T cell receptor beta chains from one sample, sequenced in a study of post-analysis software for immune sequencing data. Each CDR3 protein gets one entry after TCRdb re-called the PCR reads with MiXCR. The data contain 450,000 to 650,000 distinct CDR3 sequences, around 44% of them singletons. The sample comprised blood. These receptors originate from a girl aged 10-17 years with multiple sclerosis. The CDR3 runs from the conserved cysteine through the conserved F or W. The order of the fields is D gene, clone size, V gene, J gene, CDR3 DNA, CDR3 protein. A D gene is named only where the DNA matches it firmly. Clone size is shown for a subset of rows, as once, few, many or a class of expanded clone.

.	.	TRBV7-9	TRBJ1-2	TGTGCCAGCAGCCCCCGGGGGTATGGTGGCTACACCTTC	CASSPRGYGGYTF
TRBD1	.	TRBV6-1	TRBJ2-6	TGTGCCAGCAGTAAGGGACAGCATGTTAGAGGAGGGGCCAACGTCCTGACTTTC	CASSKGQHVRGGANVLTF
.	.	TRBV6-5	TRBJ2-2	TGTGCCAGCAGTTACTCCAAAAACACCGGGGAGCTGTTTTTT	CASSYSKNTGELFF
TRBD1	.	TRBV27	TRBJ1-4	TGTGCCAGCAGTTGCGCAGGGGGAGGTGAAAAACTGTTTTTT	CASSCAGGGEKLFF
.	many	TRBV20-1	TRBJ2-5	TGCAGTGCTAGAGCCGGGACGGAACAAGAGACCCAGTACTTC	CSARAGTEQETQYF
.	.	TRBV7-7	TRBJ2-7	TGTGCTAGCAGCTTCGGGGATGTGGGGTACGAGCAGTACTTC	CASSFGDVGYEQYF
TRBD1	.	TRBV11-3	TRBJ2-1	TGTGCCAGCAGCTTATCAGGGGGCGGTGAGCAGTTCTTC	CASSLSGGGEQFF
TRBD2	few	TRBV20-1	TRBJ2-5	TGCAGTGCTAGGGATTGGACTAGCGGGGAGGAGACCCAGTACTTC	CSARDWTSGEETQYF
.	.	TRBV29-1	TRBJ2-1	TGCAGCGTTGGGGGGCTTGGGCCACCGGATCTCGAGCAGTTCTTC	CSVGGLGPPDLEQFF
TRBD1	few	TRBV29-1	TRBJ1-2	TGCAGCGCCGTGACAGGGCTTACGGGAGGCTACACCTTC	CSAVTGLTGGYTF
.	.	TRBV10-3	TRBJ2-5	TGTGCCATCAGTGAGGACAGGCCAAGTTACCAAGAGACCCAGTACTTC	CAISEDRPSYQETQYF
TRBD2	few	TRBV7-3	TRBJ2-1	TGTGCCAGCAGCCTTGGGACTAGCGGCGGGTATGAGCAGTTCTTC	CASSLGTSGGYEQFF
TRBD2	.	TRBV19	TRBJ2-3	TGTGCCAGTAGTAGGACCGGGACTAGCGGGGGAAGCACAGATACGCAGTATTTT	CASSRTGTSGGSTDTQYF
.	.	TRBV7-8	TRBJ1-5	TGTGCCAGCAGCTCAAGGGACTCTCAGCCCCAGCATTTT	CASSSRDSQPQHF
.	.	TRBV6-5	TRBJ1-6	TGTGCCAGCAGTTACTCGGTCCTCGCGGGTTCACCCCTCCACTTT	CASSYSVLAGSPLHF
TRBD2	many	TRBV20-1	TRBJ2-5	TGCAGTGGGAATAGCGGGCTGGGGAGTGAGACCCAGTACTTC	CSGNSGLGSETQYF
TRBD1	.	TRBV6-1	TRBJ1-2	TGTGCCAGCAGTGGAGGACAGGGGAACTATGGCTACACCTTC	CASSGGQGNYGYTF
TRBD2	.	TRBV7-3	TRBJ2-3	TGTGCCAGCAGCCGGACGGGTGGTAGCGGGGGCCCTAGCACAGATACGCAGTATTTT	CASSRTGGSGGPSTDTQYF
TRBD1	.	TRBV27	TRBJ2-6	TGTGCCAGCAGTCCGTTTTGGGGGGACAGGGGGCCTGGGGCCAACGTCCTGACTTTC	CASSPFWGDRGPGANVLTF
.	few	TRBV11-2	TRBJ1-1	TGTGCCAGCAGCCGTAAACCGGGCCGTCAGACTGAAGCTTTCTTT	CASSRKPGRQTEAFF
.	.	TRBV5-1	TRBJ2-7	TGCGCCAGCAGCCCTGGGGTAATCTACGAGCAGTACTTC	CASSPGVIYEQYF
.	few	TRBV10-3	TRBJ1-1	TGTGCCACTCGCAGGGTGGACACTGAAGCTTTCTTT	CATRRVDTEAFF
TRBD1	few	TRBV6-1	TRBJ1-4	TGTGCCAGCAGCAGGGGGAGTAATGAAAAACTGTTTTTT	CASSRGSNEKLFF
TRBD2	.	TRBV30	TRBJ2-1	TGTGCCTGGACGCGGGGGGGCCTCTACAATGAGCAGTTCTTC	CAWTRGGLYNEQFF
.	.	TRBV6-8	TRBJ2-3	TGTGCCAGCACTGACTTGGAAGCCCTGCCGGGTACGCAGTATTTT	CASTDLEALPGTQYF
.	few	TRBV7-2	TRBJ2-3	TGTGCCAGCAGCCTCCTTCGCGATACGCAGTATTTT	CASSLLRDTQYF
.	.	TRBV5-1	TRBJ2-1	TGCGCCAGCAGCCCCGGCAGGGTCTCAGACAATGAGCAGTTCTTC	CASSPGRVSDNEQFF
.	.	TRBV10-3	TRBJ1-2	TGTGCCATCAGTGAGGGCGACAGGAGGGGCTACACCTTC	CAISEGDRRGYTF
.	.	TRBV10-3	TRBJ2-7	TGTGCCATCAGTGAGGGGAAGGGGACACTGCCCTACGAGCAGTACTTC	CAISEGKGTLPYEQYF
.	few	TRBV20-1	TRBJ1-2	TGCAGTGCTAGGTTGGTGAACTATGGCTACACCTTC	CSARLVNYGYTF
.	.	TRBV24-1	TRBJ1-2	TGTGCCACCAGGGACGCGGACATCTATGGCTACACCTTC	CATRDADIYGYTF
.	.	TRBV20-1	TRBJ1-2	TGCAGTGCTACTGGGGATGGCTACACCTTC	CSATGDGYTF
TRBD2	many	TRBV20-1	TRBJ2-5	TGCAGTGCTAGACGGGCGGCGGGGGGGCAAGAGACCCAGTACTTC	CSARRAAGGQETQYF
.	few	TRBV25-1	TRBJ2-5	TGTGCCAGCAGTGAACGCAGGTCCCGAGAGACCCAGTACTTC	CASSERRSRETQYF
TRBD1	few	TRBV10-3	TRBJ1-6	TGTGCCACCCAGGACAGGTCACCCCTCCACTTT	CATQDRSPLHF
TRBD2	.	TRBV10-3	TRBJ2-4	TGTGCCATCGGGGGACTAGCGGGAGGGCCCTCTAAAAACATTCAGTACTTC	CAIGGLAGGPSKNIQYF
.	few	TRBV10-3	TRBJ1-1	TGTGCCATCAGTGAGTCGAGGGGCCCGAACACTGAAGCTTTCTTT	CAISESRGPNTEAFF
.	.	TRBV12-3/TRBV12-4	TRBJ1-2	TGTGCCAGCAGTTTTGCAGGGTCGAGTGGCTACACCTTC	CASSFAGSSGYTF
TRBD2	.	TRBV12-3/TRBV12-4	TRBJ2-1	TGTGCCAGCAGGACTAATAGCGGGAGAATCTACAATGAGCAGTTCTTC	CASRTNSGRIYNEQFF
TRBD2	.	TRBV3-1	TRBJ2-7	TGTGCCAGCAGCCTAGCGGGAGGGTTGAACTACGAGCAGTACTTC	CASSLAGGLNYEQYF
.	.	TRBV7-2	TRBJ2-7	TGTGCCAGCAGTCCCTCTCGGATGGGGGCCGAGCAGTACTTC	CASSPSRMGAEQYF
.	many	TRBV5-1	TRBJ2-3	TGCGCCAGTAGACGGGGAGATACGCAGTATTTT	CASRRGDTQYF
TRBD2	.	TRBV5-1	TRBJ2-7	TGCGCCAGCAGCAAGGAACCGGGACTAGCGGGCACCTACGAGCAGTACTTC	CASSKEPGLAGTYEQYF
TRBD2	.	TRBV11-3	TRBJ2-1	TGTGCCAGCAGCCCTCTAGCGGGGGATGCCTTCTACAATGAGCAGTTCTTC	CASSPLAGDAFYNEQFF
TRBD2	.	TRBV7-8	TRBJ2-1	TGTACCAGCACCGTCTGGGCTAGCGGGGGGCTAGACTACAATGAGCAGTTCTTC	CTSTVWASGGLDYNEQFF
.	.	TRBV27	TRBJ1-2	TGTGCCAGCAAGTCGGGCAGGACAAGAGCTAACTATGGCTACACCTTC	CASKSGRTRANYGYTF
.	few	TRBV12-3/TRBV12-4	TRBJ2-5	TGTGCCAGCAGTTTAGGCTTGGGCCCCCATGAGACCCAGTACTTC	CASSLGLGPHETQYF
.	few	TRBV12-3/TRBV12-4	TRBJ2-1	TGTGCCAGCAGTCTACCCCTCCTCCGGTCGTCCTACAATGAGCAGTTCTTC	CASSLPLLRSSYNEQFF
.	.	TRBV4-1	TRBJ1-1	TGCGCCAGCAGCCAGGGCAGGGAAGCTTTCTTT	CASSQGREAFF
.	.	TRBV6-1	TRBJ2-7	TGTGCCAGCAGTGATGTATCCGGGAACGAGCAGTACTTC	CASSDVSGNEQYF
.	.	TRBV12-3/TRBV12-4	TRBJ1-1	TGTGCCAGCGGGCTGAGGGGAAACACTGAAGCTTTCTTT	CASGLRGNTEAFF